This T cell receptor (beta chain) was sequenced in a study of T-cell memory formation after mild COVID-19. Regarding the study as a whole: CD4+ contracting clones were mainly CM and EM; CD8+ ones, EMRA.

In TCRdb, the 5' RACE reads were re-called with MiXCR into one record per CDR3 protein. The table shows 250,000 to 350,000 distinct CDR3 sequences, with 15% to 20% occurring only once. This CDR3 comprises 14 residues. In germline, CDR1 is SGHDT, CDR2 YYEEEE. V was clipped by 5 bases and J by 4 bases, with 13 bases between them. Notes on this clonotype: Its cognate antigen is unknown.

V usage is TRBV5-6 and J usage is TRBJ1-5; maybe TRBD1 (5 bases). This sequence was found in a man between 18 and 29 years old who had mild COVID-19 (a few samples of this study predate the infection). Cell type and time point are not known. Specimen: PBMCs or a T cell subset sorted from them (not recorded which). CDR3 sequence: CASSWSRGNQPQHF. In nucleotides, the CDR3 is TGTGCCAGCAGTTGGAGTCGGGGGAATCAGCCCCAGCATTTT.